These T cell receptor beta chains were read from a single sample in a study of shared clonotypes between healthy human individuals. Libraries were prepared by immunoSEQ multiplex PCR; TCRdb keeps only in-frame clonotypes and omits some of them. Of under 300,000 clones listed, 65% are singletons. The sample consisted of memory CD4+ T cells sorted from blood. The receptors derive from a man aged 30 to 45 in good health. Each CDR3 is given with its conserved first and last residue. D genes are given only for firm matches. Clone size is stated in some rows and not others, as once, few, many or a class when expanded.

V gene	clone size	D gene	J gene	CDR3 protein
TRBV6-1	few	NA	TRBJ1-5	CASSEGGGGPSNQPQHF
TRBV5-4	NA	TRBD2	TRBJ2-5	CASSLSVGREETQYF
TRBV7-9	NA	NA	TRBJ1-3	CASSWVGNTIYF
TRBV7-8	NA	TRBD2	TRBJ2-3	CASSSLAGGNTDTQYF
TRBV5-4	NA	NA	TRBJ2-1	CASSTLEGRSYNEQFF
TRBV5-1	NA	TRBD2	TRBJ2-5	CASSMGTSRQETQYF
TRBV10-3	once	NA	TRBJ1-5	CAISELWQGNQPQHF
TRBV7-2	NA	TRBD2	TRBJ2-7	CASSLPPGGSPYEQYF
TRBV9	NA	NA	TRBJ2-7	CASTPLKGFGEQYF
TRBV5-1	few	NA	TRBJ2-1	CASRVLGDNEQFF
TRBV7-2	NA	NA	TRBJ1-5	CAGNPAINSNQPQHF
TRBV2	many	TRBD2	TRBJ2-5	CASMLAGGETQYF
TRBV5-1	NA	TRBD2	TRBJ2-3	CASSRTSGTDTQYF
TRBV28	NA	TRBD2	TRBJ2-5	CASLTSGQETQYF
TRBV19	NA	NA	TRBJ2-5	CASSFGQNGETQYF
TRBV7-8	NA	NA	TRBJ2-7	CASSLDRDKGLEQYF
TRBV11-2	NA	NA	TRBJ2-2	CASSLVQMNTGELFF
TRBV4-1	few	NA	TRBJ1-1	CASSQDQQWAEAFF
TRBV28	few	NA	TRBJ2-7	CASSLGPSYEQYF
TRBV25-1	NA	NA	TRBJ2-4	CASSEISSDIQYF
TRBV6-1	many	TRBD1	TRBJ2-5	CASRDSRDRGETQYF
TRBV29-1	few	TRBD1	TRBJ2-7	CSVGDSPYEQYF
TRBV29-1	many	NA	TRBJ1-1	CSVVGKAGNTEAFF
TRBV18	NA	TRBD1	TRBJ1-5	CASSPGGTGAGGNQPQHF
TRBV18	few	TRBD1	TRBJ2-1	CASSPPTGSHEQFF
TRBV7-7	NA	TRBD1	TRBJ2-7	CASSARATGEDEQYF
TRBV9	NA	NA	TRBJ2-1	CASSVASLSANEQFF
TRBV6-6	once	TRBD2	TRBJ2-2	CASSYAGAGELFF
TRBV10-1	many	TRBD1	TRBJ1-5	CASRRQGNQPQHF
TRBV29-1	NA	NA	TRBJ2-1	CSVATGLPTPFVVF
TRBV6-5	NA	NA	TRBJ2-2	CASSYLGGRSGGELFF
TRBV5-8	NA	TRBD2	TRBJ2-5	CASSSYGLAGQETQYF
TRBV5-1	NA	NA	TRBJ1-4	CASSRQALATNEKLFF
TRBV7-9	NA	NA	TRBJ2-1	CASSLSLAGSYNEQFF
TRBV4-1	NA	TRBD1	TRBJ2-1	CASSRDRGGNEQFF
TRBV7-8	few	TRBD1	TRBJ2-5	CASSSNRGLDGETQYF